A selection of T cell receptor beta chains follows, all from one sample in a study of CDR3 diversity in severe acne. TCRdb recomputed calls from the PCR reads with MiXCR, one row per CDR3 protein. This repertoire shows roughly 81,000 distinct CDR3 sequences, 48% found once; its top ten account for around a tenth. Sequencing input: blood. These receptor sequences come from a male donor in good health, serving as a control. The CDR3 runs from the conserved cysteine through the conserved F or W. Each record gives: clone size, D gene, V gene, J gene, CDR3 protein, CDR3 DNA. D genes are given only for firm matches. Size is stated for part of the rows, as once, few or many counts, or as a class when the clone is expanded.

NA	TRBD1	TRBV29-1	TRBJ2-7	CSARTGDTSYEQYF	TGCAGCGCAAGGACAGGCGATACCTCCTACGAGCAGTACTTC
NA	NA	TRBV29-1	TRBJ2-7	CSLAWGDREYEQYF	TGCAGCTTAGCCTGGGGGGACAGAGAATACGAGCAGTACTTC
few	NA	TRBV6-5	TRBJ1-2	CASSYGRIYGYTF	TGTGCCAGCAGTTACGGCCGGATCTATGGCTACACCTTC
many	NA	TRBV28	TRBJ2-7	CASSLLDSYEQYF	TGTGCCAGCAGTTTATTAGATTCCTACGAGCAGTACTTC
NA	NA	TRBV11-2	TRBJ1-1	CASSGRLGGDAEAFF	TGTGCCAGCAGCGGAAGGTTGGGGGGGGACGCTGAAGCTTTCTTT
once	NA	TRBV7-9	TRBJ1-1	CASSLLDRINTEAFF	TGTGCCAGCAGCTTACTAGACAGGATAAACACTGAAGCTTTCTTT
many	TRBD1	TRBV30	TRBJ2-7	CAWAGQGGHEQYF	TGTGCCTGGGCGGGACAGGGAGGTCACGAGCAGTACTTC
NA	NA	TRBV20-1	TRBJ2-2	CRGRQPNTGELFF	TGCCGAGGCCGGCAGCCGAACACCGGGGAGCTGTTTTTT
few	TRBD1	TRBV28	TRBJ2-7	CASGSPGGRGRYEQYF	TGTGCCAGCGGATCACCAGGAGGCAGGGGGCGATACGAGCAGTACTTC
many	TRBD2	TRBV25-1	TRBJ2-1	CASSEGASGRNEQFF	TGTGCCAGCAGTGAAGGAGCTAGCGGGAGGAATGAGCAGTTCTTC
NA	TRBD2	TRBV7-2	TRBJ2-7	CASRAGVSYEQCF	TGTGCCAGCAGGGCGGGGGTGTCCTACGAGCAGTGCTTC
few	TRBD1	TRBV10-2	TRBJ1-6	CASRWDRDSPLHF	TGCGCCAGCAGATGGGACAGGGACTCACCCCTCCACTTT
NA	NA	TRBV5-1	TRBJ1-1	CASTEQRGGDTEAFF	TGCGCCAGCACCGAGCAGAGGGGCGGGGACACTGAAGCTTTCTTT
many	NA	TRBV30	TRBJ2-1	CAWSRSSDSYNEQFF	TGTGCCTGGAGTCGGTCTAGCGACTCCTACAATGAGCAGTTCTTC
NA	NA	TRBV11-3	TRBJ1-2	CASSLVAGDGYTF	TGTGCCAGCAGCTTAGTGGCAGGGGACGGCTACACCTTC
many	NA	TRBV24-1	TRBJ1-1	CATSDQTRPEAFF	TGTGCCACCAGTGACCAGACACGTCCTGAAGCTTTCTTT
NA	NA	TRBV10-3	TRBJ2-7	CASSYSRPRPYEQYF	TGTGCCAGCAGTTACTCGAGGCCGAGACCTTACGAGCAGTACTTC
many	TRBD2	TRBV20-1	TRBJ2-7	CSARRLAVATYEQYF	TGCAGTGCTCGTCGACTAGCGGTGGCTACCTACGAGCAGTACTTC
NA	TRBD2	TRBV6-5	TRBJ2-1	CASSCSLAGGVEQFF	TGTGCCAGCAGTTGCTCACTAGCGGGGGGGGTTGAGCAGTTCTTC
NA	NA	TRBV9	TRBJ1-6	CAGSVDPNSPLHF	TGTGCCGGCAGCGTCGATCCCAATTCACCCCTCCACTTT
NA	NA	TRBV20-1	TRBJ2-7	CSARDGTYEQYF	TGCAGTGCCAGGGATGGCACCTACGAGCAGTACTTC
few	TRBD1	TRBV13	TRBJ1-2	CASSSGTGGHYGYTF	TGTGCCAGCAGCTCCGGGACAGGGGGACACTATGGCTACACCTTC
once	NA	TRBV6-5	TRBJ1-5	CASSPGGGVGQPQHF	TGTGCCAGCAGTCCGGGAGGAGGGGTGGGTCAGCCCCAGCATTTT
once	NA	TRBV20-1	TRBJ2-7	CSAREPLTYEQYF	TGCAGTGCTAGAGAGCCGCTAACCTACGAGCAGTACTTC
few	NA	TRBV9	TRBJ1-5	CASSQELNQPQHF	TGTGCCAGCAGCCAGGAATTGAATCAGCCCCAGCATTTT
NA	TRBD1	TRBV2	TRBJ2-7	CASRPGEQGPYEQYF	TGTGCCAGCCGACCAGGGGAACAGGGGCCCTACGAGCAGTACTTC
NA	NA	TRBV19	TRBJ1-3	CASSITGPGNTIYF	TGTGCCAGTAGTATAACGGGACCTGGAAACACCATATATTTT
NA	NA	TRBV10-3	TRBJ2-7	CAISESGGVYEQYF	TGTGCCATCAGTGAGTCGGGTGGAGTTTACGAGCAGTACTTC
medium-sized	NA	TRBV5-1	TRBJ1-6	CASSFGVSSYNSPLHF	TGCGCCAGCAGCTTCGGGGTAAGCTCCTATAATTCACCCCTCCACTTT
many	TRBD1	TRBV5-8	TRBJ2-2	CASSPRTGLGELFF	TGTGCCAGCAGCCCACGGACAGGGCTCGGGGAGCTGTTTTTT
medium-sized	TRBD2	TRBV25-1	TRBJ2-3	CASIAGPTDTQYF	TGTGCCAGCATAGCGGGACCGACAGATACGCAGTATTTT
many	NA	TRBV9	TRBJ2-1	CASSVGPDSLYNEQFF	TGTGCCAGCAGCGTAGGTCCGGACTCTTTATACAATGAGCAGTTCTTC
NA	NA	TRBV7-9	TRBJ1-2	CASTNLNYGYTF	TGTGCCAGCACAAACCTCAACTATGGCTACACCTTC
NA	NA	TRBV9	TRBJ1-1	CASSRSSTEAFF	TGTGCCAGCAGCCGGAGTAGCACTGAAGCTTTCTTT
NA	NA	TRBV7-9	TRBJ2-4	CASPRWAKNIQYF	TGTGCCAGCCCCAGGTGGGCCAAAAACATTCAGTACTTC
NA	NA	TRBV10-2	TRBJ2-1	CASAGDSYNEQFF	TGCGCCAGCGCCGGGGACTCCTACAATGAGCAGTTCTTC
once	NA	TRBV6-5	TRBJ2-7	CASSYSKDSYEQYF	TGTGCCAGCAGTTACTCGAAGGACAGCTACGAGCAGTACTTC
NA	TRBD2	TRBV5-5	TRBJ2-7	CASSWDYSYEQYF	TGTGCCAGCAGCTGGGACTACTCCTACGAGCAGTACTTC
NA	NA	TRBV20-1	TRBJ2-7	CSASGGQVYEQYF	TGCAGTGCTAGTGGAGGTCAGGTCTACGAGCAGTACTTC
NA	TRBD2	TRBV20-1	TRBJ2-2	CSARDPGGLGGELFF	TGCAGTGCTAGAGATCCGGGGGGGCTAGGCGGGGAGCTGTTTTTT
NA	TRBD1	TRBV25-1	TRBJ1-5	CASSPAQGVFQPQHF	TGTGCCAGCTCACCCGCACAGGGGGTCTTCCAGCCCCAGCATTTT
NA	NA	TRBV5-1	TRBJ1-3	CASSLAGQLSGNTIYF	TGCGCCAGCAGCTTGGCGGGCCAACTCTCTGGAAACACCATATATTTT
NA	TRBD2	TRBV20-1	TRBJ2-5	CSAHGRLAGGPETQYF	TGCAGTGCCCATGGTCGACTAGCGGGGGGGCCGGAGACCCAGTACTTC
many	NA	TRBV7-6	TRBJ2-5	CASSLAQETQYF	TGTGCCAGCAGCTTAGCCCAAGAGACCCAGTACTTC
many	TRBD1	TRBV7-9	TRBJ1-2	CASSSSGTGGVTNYGYTF	TGTGCCAGCAGCTCTTCCGGGACAGGGGGCGTCACTAACTATGGCTACACCTTC
NA	TRBD2	TRBV19	TRBJ2-5	CASSLSSGLQETQYF	TGTGCCAGTAGTCTCTCTAGCGGCCTCCAAGAGACCCAGTACTTC
NA	NA	TRBV7-9	TRBJ2-7	CASSSEGAAGEQYF	TGTGCCAGCAGCTCAGAAGGGGCAGCGGGCGAGCAGTACTTC
once	NA	TRBV15	TRBJ1-1	CATSEDSGRESGALNTEAFF	TGTGCCACCAGCGAAGATAGTGGGCGGGAGTCAGGGGCCCTGAACACTGAAGCTTTCTTT
NA	NA	TRBV4-1	TRBJ1-5	CASSQTGLNQPQHF	TGCGCCAGCAGCCAAACAGGGCTCAATCAGCCCCAGCATTTT
many	NA	TRBV20-1	TRBJ2-5	CRTDARNQLEETQYF	TGTAGGACCGACGCCCGAAATCAACTCGAAGAGACCCAGTACTTC
NA	NA	TRBV6-5	TRBJ2-7	CASSYSKTPYEQYF	TGTGCCAGCAGTTACTCGAAGACTCCCTACGAGCAGTACTTC
few	TRBD2	TRBV7-7	TRBJ2-5	CASSPGLAKETQYF	TGTGCTAGCAGCCCGGGACTAGCTAAAGAGACCCAGTACTTC
few	TRBD1	TRBV10-3	TRBJ1-1	CAISEGDRAMNTEAFF	TGTGCCATCAGTGAAGGGGACAGGGCTATGAACACTGAAGCTTTCTTT
NA	NA	TRBV2	TRBJ1-1	CACSASGVLRTEAFF	NA
NA	NA	TRBV10-3	TRBJ2-7	CAISGSYEQYF	TGTGCCATCAGTGGTTCCTACGAGCAGTACTTC
many	NA	TRBV19	TRBJ1-5	CASSVADNQPQHF	TGTGCCAGTAGTGTGGCAGACAATCAGCCCCAGCATTTT
few	NA	TRBV6-4	TRBJ2-1	CASSDGNEQFF	TGTGCCAGCAGTGACGGGAATGAGCAGTTCTTC
many	NA	TRBV3-1	TRBJ2-1	CASSQDLAGYSYNEQFF	TGTGCCAGCAGCCAAGATCTCGCGGGGTACTCCTACAATGAGCAGTTCTTC
NA	NA	TRBV11-2	TRBJ2-7	CASSVGGPAHEQYF	TGTGCCAGCAGCGTTGGGGGGCCTGCCCATGAGCAGTACTTC
NA	TRBD1	TRBV6-1	TRBJ1-2	CASMKGQGGGYGYTF	TGTGCCAGCATGAAGGGACAGGGAGGTGGCTATGGCTACACCTTC